This entry lists 28 T cell receptor beta chains sequenced from one sample in a study of lymphopenia after photon versus proton radiotherapy. Assay used: immunoSEQ multiplex PCR; TCRdb lists only in-frame clones, some missing. The table shows roughly 41,000 clones, with under 90% occurring only once. The sample here was peripheral blood, taken from a patient treated with photon-based radiotherapy. The receptor set was obtained from a man aged 50-59 years with gastric cancer.

The chain combines TRBV7-9 with TRBJ2-7; 8 positions match TRBD1. The V gene's germline CDR1 is SEHNR and CDR2 FQNEAQ (reference sequence). J gave up 2 bases and V 3 bases, and 9 bases lay outside the gene matches. The length of the CDR3 is 16 residues. In DNA form, the CDR3 reads TGTGCCAGCAGCTTGGTTTTAACAGGGGGAACCTACGAGCAGTACTTC. Translation: CASSLVLTGGTYEQYF.

The rearrangement links TRBV18 to TRBJ1-4; 11 bases align to TRBD1. The V and J ends lost 5 bases and 4 bases, in that order; junction bases with no gene match: 9. CDR1 KGHSH and CDR2 LQKENI come from the germline V gene. The CDR3 contains 17 residues. CDR3 bases: TGTGCCAGCTCATACCGGGACAGGGGGTCCATTAATGAAAAACTGTTTTTT. Amino acid sequence: CASSYRDRGSINEKLFF. Drawing the rest from reference TRBV18 and TRBJ1-4, the complete variable domain is NAGVMQNPRHLVRRRGQEARLRCSPMKGHSHVYWYRQLPEEGLKFMVYLQKENIIDESGMPKERFSAEFPKEGPSILRIQQVVRGDSAAYFCASSYRDRGSINEKLFFGSGTQLSVL.

The J gene is TRBJ2-2, the V gene TRBV28; D may be TRBD1 or TRBD2 (6 bases each). The CDR3 extends over 15 amino acids. Germline values: CDR1 MDHEN, CDR2 SYDVKM. V was shortened by 6 bases and J by 7 bases, with 18 bases between the two germline ends. The DNA for the CDR3 is TGTGCCAGCAGCACTCCACGGGGGCCCGGCGGGGAGCTGTTTTTT. Its protein product is CASSTPRGPGGELFF.

The rearrangement joins TRBV5-1 to TRBJ2-2; D is possibly TRBD2 (6 bases). CDR3 length equals 15 residues. Germline loops: CDR1 SGHRS, CDR2 YFSETQ. Trimming pared 4 bases from V and 4 bases from J, leaving 14 bases between. This CDR3 reads CASSPYPGSTGELFF. The CDR3 DNA is TGCGCCAGCAGCCCTTACCCCGGGAGCACCGGGGAGCTGTTTTTT.

The table lists this clone with a count of one. The rearrangement links TRBV4-1 to TRBJ2-7; 9 bases align to TRBD2. The ends lost 2 bases at V and 2 bases at J; junction bases unmatched: 7. Germline values: CDR1 MGHRA, CDR2 YSYEKL. CDR3 length equals 16 residues. The CDR3: CASSQPFSGRAYEQYF. For the CDR3, the DNA is TGCGCCAGCAGCCAACCTTTTAGCGGGAGAGCCTACGAGCAGTACTTC.

The rearrangement links TRBV19 to TRBJ1-4; TRBD1 is a possible D gene (6 bases). The germline gives CDR1 LNHDA, CDR2 SQIVND (reference sequence). The CDR3 contains 15 residues. The ends were cut back, 5 bases at V and 5 bases at J, with 15 bases in the middle. CDR3 nucleotides: TGTGCCAGTAGTGCCCACAGGGATCCGAATGAAAAACTGTTTTTT. Protein: CASSAHRDPNEKLFF.

This chain uses TRBV19 with TRBJ2-3; 7 bases map to TRBD2. The CDR3 loop spans 15 amino acids. Germline values: CDR1 LNHDA, CDR2 SQIVND (reference sequence). V gave up 8 bases and J gave up 3 bases; unmatched junction bases: 11. CDR3 sequence: CASGVGGERTDTQYF. The CDR3 DNA reads TGTGCCAGTGGGGTTGGGGGGGAACGAACAGATACGCAGTATTTT.

The chain recombines TRBV27 with TRBJ1-2, with 10 bases fitting TRBD1. Trimming at V came to 5 bases and at J to 7 bases, leaving 10 bases not matched to a gene. Germline V gives CDR1 MNHEY, CDR2 SMNVEV (reference sequence). There are 15 residues in the CDR3. CDR3 protein: CASSQNRDRGSGYTF. The CDR3 DNA sequence: TGTGCCAGCAGTCAAAACAGGGACAGGGGTTCTGGCTACACCTTC.

The gene calls are TRBV5-6 and TRBJ2-7; weak D call: TRBD2 (7 bases). The CDR3 has 16 amino acids. The V end was cut by 4 bases, the J end by 3 bases, with 20 bases between. Per germline, CDR1 SGHDT and CDR2 YYEEEE. In DNA, the CDR3 is TGTGCCAGCAGCCTGTGGAGGGGCGGGGGCTTCTACGAGCAGTACTTC. It codes for CASSLWRGGGFYEQYF.

The V call is TRBV9, the J call TRBJ2-7; D is unresolved. The length of the CDR3 is 13 residues. CDR1 and CDR2 from the germline V gene are SGDLS and YYNGEE. Trimming cost V 4 bases and J 6 bases, with 14 bases left between them. CDR3 DNA sequence: TGTGCCAGCAGCACCTACCCGAGTGCCGAGCAGTACTTC. This translates into CASSTYPSAEQYF.

The chain uses TRBV28 and TRBJ2-7; weak D call: TRBD1 (6 bases). V was clipped by 8 bases and J by 0 bases, with 11 bases between them. In germline, CDR1 is MDHEN, CDR2 SYDVKM. This CDR3 spans 13 amino acids. This chain's CDR3 is CASLTGSSYEQYF. The CDR3 coding sequence is TGTGCCAGCCTGACAGGTTCCTCCTACGAGCAGTACTTC.

The CDR3 DNA sequence: TGTGCCAGCAAGGGACTAGCGGGAGTCAATGAGCAGTTCTTC. Protein sequence: CASKGLAGVNEQFF. This sequence joins TRBV27 and TRBJ2-1, with 14 bases lining up with TRBD2. With V trimmed by 7 bases and J by 6 bases, 2 bases remained unmatched. The length of the CDR3 is 14 residues. Germline-derived CDR1 and CDR2 are MNHEY and SMNVEV (reference sequence).

This clone was seen a single time. The CDR3 DNA follows: TGTGCCAGCAGCTTAAGGTGGGCGGGAGGTCACAATGAGCAGTTCTTC. Translating gives CASSLRWAGGHNEQFF. The chain employs TRBV7-2 and TRBJ2-1, with 8 bases identical to TRBD2. Germline assignment: CDR1 SGHTA and CDR2 FQGNSA. This CDR3 has 16 residues. Trimming removed 2 bases from V and 5 bases from J; junction bases left unmatched: 8.

This chain connects TRBV5-4 to TRBJ2-2, with TRBD2 matching over 12 bases. With V trimmed by 4 bases and J by 0 bases, 4 bases remained unmatched. Looked up from germline, CDR1 is SGHNT and CDR2 is YYREEE (reference sequence). This CDR3 contains 17 residues. The CDR3 reads CASSRTSGITNTGELFF. The CDR3 nucleotides read TGTGCCAGCAGCAGGACTAGCGGGATAACGAACACCGGGGAGCTGTTTTTT.

The DNA of the CDR3 is TGTGCCAGCAGTCCGGGGGGAGTCGGCAATCAGCCCCAGCATTTT. Translated: CASSPGGVGNQPQHF. The chain joins TRBV6-5 to TRBJ1-5; TRBD1 might be the D (5 bases). The CDR3 extends over 15 amino acids. Germline-derived CDR1 and CDR2 are MNHEY and SVGAGI. Trimming removed 5 bases from V and 2 bases from J, with 13 bases in between.

The chain uses TRBV27 and TRBJ1-2; no clear D. The length of the CDR3 is 12 residues. Germline CDR1 and CDR2: MNHEY and SMNVEV (reference sequence). Trimming left V 5 bases short and J 8 bases short, with 12 bases between. The CDR3 sequence: CASSTRDGGYTF. The CDR3 region has the DNA TGTGCCAGCAGTACCAGAGACGGGGGCTACACCTTC.

The rearrangement uses TRBV28 and TRBJ2-7; D remains unclear. The CDR3 is 14 amino acids. Germline V gene lookup returns CDR1 MDHEN and CDR2 SYDVKM. V lost 5 bases to trimming and J lost 1 base, with 12 bases between them. DNA for the CDR3: TGTGCCAGCAGTCAGGAGTACGGTTCCTACGAGCAGTACTTC. Translating gives CASSQEYGSYEQYF.

V gene TRBV10-2 combines with J gene TRBJ2-1; D not certain. CDR1 is WSHSY and CDR2 is SAAADI in the germline V gene. CDR3 length: 13 residues. V was trimmed by 4 bases and J by 8 bases, leaving 12 bases between them. The CDR3 bases are TGCGCCAGCAGTGTTAGAGGCCAGGATGAGCAGTTCTTC. It codes for CASSVRGQDEQFF.

This chain connects TRBV5-1 to TRBJ2-3, with a weak D call TRBD1 (5 bases). The CDR3 is made up of 12 amino acids. V dropped 4 bases and J dropped 5 bases, with 8 bases sitting between them. Germline values: CDR1 SGHRS, CDR2 YFSETQ. The CDR3 here is CASSPDRDTQYF. In DNA, the CDR3 is TGCGCCAGCAGCCCTGACAGAGATACGCAGTATTTT.

V usage is TRBV9 and J usage is TRBJ1-1, with 7 positions matching TRBD1. V lost 4 bases to trimming and J lost 0 bases; unmatched junction nucleotides: 6. Germline V gene sequence: CDR1 SGDLS, CDR2 YYNGEE. This CDR3 is built from 15 residues. The CDR3 reads CASSPRDRMNTEAFF. The CDR3 region has the DNA TGTGCCAGCAGCCCCCGGGACAGAATGAACACTGAAGCTTTCTTT.

This chain links TRBV19 with TRBJ1-1; a weak D match, TRBD1 (6 bases). CDR1 and CDR2 (germline): LNHDA, SQIVND (reference sequence). The CDR3 is 15 residues long. Trimming left V 0 bases short and J 0 bases short, with 8 bases between. The CDR3 DNA reads as TGTGCCAGTAGTATAGATGGGGGCATGAACACTGAAGCTTTCTTT. Translated: CASSIDGGMNTEAFF.

This clone was seen once. The chain recombines TRBV5-1 with TRBJ2-2, with D maybe TRBD1 (5 bases). The CDR3 has 16 amino acids. Germline V gene lookup returns CDR1 SGHRS and CDR2 YFSETQ. With 5 bases removed from V and 4 bases from J, the gap between germline ends came to 18 bases. The CDR3 loop reads CASRPEGRQGTGELFF. The CDR3 region has the DNA TGCGCCAGCAGACCGGAAGGACGGCAGGGCACCGGGGAGCTGTTTTTT.

J is TRBJ2-7 and V is TRBV15; a possible D gene is TRBD1 (5 bases). Looked up from germline, CDR1 is LNHNV and CDR2 is YYDKDF (reference sequence). The CDR3 totals 13 residues. V dropped 1 base and J dropped 3 bases, with 7 bases sitting between them. CDR3: CATSRVQGYEQYF. In DNA form, the CDR3 reads TGTGCCACCAGCAGAGTCCAGGGCTACGAGCAGTACTTC.

The chain recombines TRBV2 with TRBJ2-2; 12 nucleotides match TRBD2. The CDR3 consists of 16 residues. V lost 6 bases to trimming and J lost 5 bases; unmatched junction nucleotides: 7. The V gene's germline CDR1 is SNHLY and CDR2 FYNNEI. As DNA, the CDR3 is TGTGCCAGCAGCCGACTAGCGGGAGTTGGTACCGGGGAGCTGTTTTTT. Its protein product is CASSRLAGVGTGELFF.

In this sample, this clone turned up once. The chain joins TRBV14 to TRBJ2-7, with D possibly called TRBD1 or TRBD2 (5 bases each). V shed 3 bases and J shed 3 bases, with 15 bases lying between them. The germline gives CDR1 SGHDN, CDR2 FVKESK. The CDR3 loop spans 15 amino acids. The CDR3 is CASSQASGTFYEQYF. As DNA, the CDR3 is TGTGCCAGCAGCCAGGCGTCAGGGACCTTCTACGAGCAGTACTTC.

The chain links TRBV27 to TRBJ1-2; 9 bases align to TRBD1. This CDR3 region has 13 residues. The germline gives CDR1 MNHEY, CDR2 SMNVEV (reference sequence). Unmatched junction bases numbered 6, after V lost 5 bases and J lost 8 bases. Written as DNA, the CDR3 is TGTGCCAGCAGTAAGACAGGGGGAGGCGGCTACACCTTC. This codes for CASSKTGGGGYTF.

The genes are TRBV5-4 and TRBJ2-5; 7 positions match TRBD1. The CDR3 sequence is 14 residues long. V shed 5 bases and J 1 base; nucleotides not matched to a gene: 5. Germline V gene lookup returns CDR1 SGHNT and CDR2 YYREEE (reference sequence). The CDR3 loop is CASSDGQVQETQYF. The CDR3 DNA reads as TGTGCCAGCAGTGACGGACAGGTCCAAGAGACCCAGTACTTC.

The genes are TRBV11-2 and TRBJ2-1, with 7 bases matching TRBD2. The CDR3 covers 15 residues. CDR1 and CDR2 (germline): SGHAT, FQNNGV. Trimming removed 4 bases from V and 2 bases from J; junction bases left unmatched: 5. CDR3 DNA sequence: TGTGCCAGCAGCTCTGGAGCGGGAACCTACAATGAGCAGTTCTTC. Translating gives CASSSGAGTYNEQFF.